Given below is one T cell receptor (beta chain) in context. Antigen: not known. The CDR3 loop spans 15 amino acids. Trimming pared 5 bases from V and 6 bases from J, leaving 17 bases between. The germline CDR1 and CDR2 sequences are SGHVS and FQNEAQ. Sequenced material consisted of expressed TCRB transcripts (all of the isolated RNA was reverse transcribed). TCRdb's copy holds only in-frame clones and misses some; the assay was immunoSEQ multiplex PCR. Of over 650,000 clones detected, over 12% appear once; the ten largest clones hold nearly 0.04%. The sample belongs to a study of beta chain features in type 1 diabetes. Whole-study context: The samples had more than 95 million sorted cells examined in all. Whole-study results and caveats: Individuals with type 1 diabetes displayed fewer insertions and more deletions at VDJ junctions. Patients and controls would share equally any PCR tilt toward shorter templates. Type 1 diabetes patients had TCRB CDR3s that were shorter (moderately but significantly so) in all four CD4+ subsets.

One heparinised draw of blood, averaging about 120 mL, came from each donor. The clonotype was recovered from a man aged 18 to 29 with type 1 diabetes. Sequenced: naive CD4+ T cells from blood. The gene calls are TRBV7-8 and TRBJ1-5; D remains unclear. Here the CDR3 reads CASSPDAGLGQPQHF. The CDR3 nucleotides read TGTGCCAGCAGCCCCGACGCGGGGTTAGGTCAGCCCCAGCATTTT.